One and the same sample provided the 27 T cell receptor beta chains below, sequenced in a study of T cell repertoires in cytomegalovirus infection (dated by TCRdb to between 2018 and 2021). TCRdb shows the sequencer as Illumina HiSeq 1500. TCRdb ran its own pipeline on the public reads, namely fastp trimming at Q25 and MiXCR clone calling, and kept in-frame beta chains. One record per CDR3 amino acid sequence lists the most common genes and DNA. This sample lists over 250,000 distinct CDR3 sequences; more than 20% were detected once. Roughly 13% of the sample is held by the ten biggest clonotypes. Sequencing used PBMCs. Receptor source: a human donor in good health (CMV status not recorded). Some clones in this sample may be carry-over from other donors' samples.

This clonotype was found a few times. J is TRBJ1-2 and V is TRBV28; maybe TRBD1 (6 bases). V lost 5 bases to trimming and J lost 8 bases, with 15 bases between them. Germline V gives CDR1 MDHEN, CDR2 SYDVKM. The CDR3 is 13 amino acids. Here the CDR3 reads CASSPPGGQGYTF. In nucleotides, the CDR3 is TGTGCCAGCAGTCCGCCCGGGGGGCAGGGCTACACCTTC.

This chain uses TRBV28 with TRBJ1-5; 8 bases line up with TRBD1. The CDR3 sequence is 16 residues long. Germline CDR1 is MDHEN and CDR2 is SYDVKM. V trimming: 6 bases; J trimming: 1 base; junction bases outside the gene matches: 8. CDR3 in amino acids: CASRLQGGGSNQPQHF. CDR3 nucleotides: TGTGCCAGCAGACTACAGGGGGGTGGAAGCAATCAGCCCCAGCATTTT. The full variable domain, rest sourced from reference TRBV28 and TRBJ1-5, is DVKVTQSSRYLVKRTGEKVFLECVQDMDHENMFWYRQDPGLGLRLIYFSYDVKMKEKGDIPEGYSVSREKKERFSLILESASTNQTSMYLCASRLQGGGSNQPQHFGDGTRLSIL.

This clonotype came up a few times. This chain connects TRBV12-3 or TRBV12-4 to TRBJ1-2; D is uncertain. The CDR3 spans 14 residues. The germline V and J ends were trimmed by 1 base and 8 bases, with 14 bases remaining between them. The CDR3 DNA sequence: TGTGCCAGCAGTTTAGATCGGGGTTCCTCCGGCTACACCTTC. Residues: CASSLDRGSSGYTF.

This chain uses TRBV4-1 with TRBJ1-2; 10 bases are a match to TRBD1. V shed 4 bases and J 3 bases; nucleotides not matched to a gene: 5. The germline V gene has CDR1 MGHRA and CDR2 YSYEKL. The CDR3 has 15 residues. The CDR3 spells CASSLAGTGDYGYTF. CDR3 nucleotide sequence: TGCGCCAGCAGCCTCGCCGGGACAGGGGACTATGGCTACACCTTC.

This clonotype was recorded a few times. The rearrangement uses TRBV15 and TRBJ2-7, with D possibly TRBD1 on 7 matching bases. The length of the CDR3 is 15 residues. Germline V gene sequence: CDR1 LNHNV, CDR2 YYDKDF (reference sequence). V lost 0 bases to trimming and J lost 4 bases, with 13 bases between them. The CDR3 loop reads CATSRDPGGTYEQYF. Written as DNA, the CDR3 is TGTGCCACCAGCAGAGATCCAGGGGGGACGTACGAGCAGTACTTC.

This clonotype has more than one count but fewer than ten. The V gene is TRBV7-2, the J gene TRBJ2-1, with D possibly TRBD1 on 5 matching bases. The CDR3 sequence is 15 residues long. V lost 5 bases and J 1 base, leaving 12 bases between the germline ends. CDR1 and CDR2 (germline): SGHTA, FQGNSA. CDR3 nucleotides: TGTGCCAGCAGCCTGACAGTGGGGTCCTACAATGAGCAGTTCTTC. Protein sequence: CASSLTVGSYNEQFF.

This clonotype was counted only a few times. V gene TRBV6-2 or TRBV6-3 combines with J gene TRBJ2-1, with TRBD1 matching 8 bases. V trimming: 8 bases; J trimming: 12 bases; junction bases outside the gene matches: 6. Per the germline V gene, CDR1 is MNHEY and CDR2 is SVGEGT. The CDR3 length is 11 residues. The CDR3 region is CASRTTGGQFF. The CDR3 DNA reads as TGTGCCAGCCGTACCACAGGGGGGCAGTTCTTC.

The J gene is TRBJ2-2, the V gene TRBV6-5; TRBD1 matches 12 bases. V lost 2 bases and J lost 6; bases outside the gene matches: 4. CDR1 and CDR2 from the germline V gene are MNHEY and SVGAGI. CDR3 length: 16 residues. For the CDR3, the DNA is TGTGCCAGCAGTTACGGGGGACAGGGGGCGGCCGGGGAGCTGTTTTTT. It codes for CASSYGGQGAAGELFF.

This clonotype was counted between two and nine times. The rearrangement joins TRBV11-2 to TRBJ2-7, with 10 bases that match TRBD2. The germline gives CDR1 SGHAT, CDR2 FQNNGV. The CDR3 runs to 16 residues. The V and J ends lost 2 bases and 5 bases, in that order; junction bases with no gene match: 9. DNA of the CDR3: TGTGCCAGCAGCTTATCTAGTAGCGGGAGGTTCGACGAGCAGTACTTC. Its protein is CASSLSSSGRFDEQYF.

Many counts were recorded for this clonotype. The rearrangement joins TRBV7-9 to TRBJ1-1; tentative D call: TRBD1 (6 bases). The CDR3 runs to 15 residues. CDR1 SEHNR and CDR2 FQNEAQ come from the germline V gene (reference sequence). Trimming removed 1 base at V and 6 bases at J, with 15 bases between. The CDR3 sequence is CASSLVLGQLAEAFF. In nucleotides, the CDR3 is TGTGCCAGCAGCTTAGTCCTAGGACAGCTAGCTGAAGCTTTCTTT.

V is TRBV28 and J is TRBJ2-2, with 9 bases aligning to TRBD2. The CDR3 contains 12 residues. The germline CDR1 and CDR2 sequences are MDHEN and SYDVKM. CDR3 DNA sequence: TGTTTGGCGGGAGGGCCCCACGGGGAGCTGTTTTTT. Protein: CLAGGPHGELFF.

The V and J genes are TRBV7-2 and TRBJ1-5; 8 bases are a match to TRBD1. This CDR3 has 17 residues. Losses at the gene ends were 0 bases for V and 0 bases for J; bases not matched to a gene: 4. Germline V gives CDR1 SGHTA, CDR2 FQGNSA. CDR3 residues: CASSLAGTGNSNQPQHF. CDR3 coding DNA: TGTGCCAGCAGCTTAGCCGGGACAGGTAATAGCAATCAGCCCCAGCATTTT.

This clonotype was seen ten or more times. The rearrangement uses TRBV12-3 or TRBV12-4 and TRBJ2-2, with 8 bases matching TRBD2. The CDR3 has 16 amino acids. V lost 5 bases and J lost 6; bases outside the gene matches: 11. The CDR3 region is CASSAWTSWVPGELFF. DNA of the CDR3: TGTGCCAGCAGTGCTTGGACTAGCTGGGTCCCCGGGGAGCTGTTTTTT.

The table lists this clonotype with a few counts. This chain connects TRBV6-6 to TRBJ2-7; tentatively, D is TRBD1 or TRBD2 (5 bases each). The germline V and J ends were trimmed by 7 bases and 6 bases, with 19 bases remaining between them. Germline V gene sequence: CDR1 MNHNY, CDR2 SVGAGI (reference sequence). The CDR3 is 14 amino acids. The CDR3: CASTPVVGAGEQYF. The CDR3 coding sequence is TGTGCCAGCACCCCAGTGGTAGGGGCGGGCGAGCAGTACTTC.

There are a few counts of this clonotype. CDR3 amino acids: CASRSSNYGYTF. CDR3 nucleotides: TGTGCCAGCCGCTCTTCTAACTATGGCTACACCTTC. The chain couples TRBV28 to TRBJ1-2; D ambiguous. Trimming left V 8 bases short and J 0 bases short, with 7 bases between. The CDR3 length is 12 residues. The germline CDR1 and CDR2 sequences are MDHEN and SYDVKM.

In its sample, this clonotype was seen a few times. The chain couples TRBV12-5 to TRBJ2-1; perhaps TRBD2 as D (5 bases). The germline V gene has CDR1 LGHNT and CDR2 FRNRAP. The CDR3 sequence is 13 residues long. V lost 5 bases to trimming and J lost 12 bases, with 17 bases between them. The CDR3, as DNA: TGTGCTAGTGGTCCCACCGGGGAAGGTCGGCAGTTCTTC. This translates into CASGPTGEGRQFF. Full variable domain (outside the CDR3, taken from reference TRBV12-5 and TRBJ2-1): DARVTQTPRHKVTEMGQEVTMRCQPILGHNTVFWYRQTMMQGLELLAYFRNRAPLDDSGMPKDRFSAEMPDATLATLKIQPSEPRDSAVYFCASGPTGEGRQFFGPGTRLTVL.

This clonotype was seen repeatedly, ten times or more. The chain combines TRBV7-9 with TRBJ2-3, with a tentative D call TRBD2 (6 bases). The CDR3 length is 14 residues. Germline V gene lookup returns CDR1 SEHNR and CDR2 FQNEAQ (reference sequence). Trimming shortened V by 5 bases and J by 3 bases, and 12 bases separated the two germline ends. The CDR3 DNA is TGTGCCAGCAGCGGGGCGGGGAGGACAGATACGCAGTATTTT. This translates into CASSGAGRTDTQYF.

This clonotype has just a few counts. The chain joins TRBV29-1 to TRBJ1-1; D is ambiguous. The CDR3 consists of 13 residues. Germline values: CDR1 SQVTM, CDR2 ANQGSEA. V lost 4 bases to trimming and J lost 4 bases, with 13 bases between them. The CDR3: CSVGEGSGTEAFF. CDR3 sequence (DNA): TGCAGCGTTGGGGAAGGGAGCGGCACTGAAGCTTTCTTT.

There are a few counts of this clonotype. The CDR3 DNA reads as TGCAGCGTTAGTATAGGCAGGGGTGCTGGCGACGAGCAGTACTTC. It codes for CSVSIGRGAGDEQYF. This chain joins TRBV29-1 and TRBJ2-7; D possibly corresponds to TRBD1 (6 bases). The CDR3 has 15 residues. Deletions cut 5 bases from V and 5 bases from J, with 22 bases between. In germline, CDR1 is SQVTM, CDR2 ANQGSEA.

V gene TRBV29-1 combines with J gene TRBJ1-1; no clear D. This CDR3 spans 14 amino acids. Germline V CDR1 and CDR2: SQVTM, ANQGSEA. V lost 4 bases, J lost 1 base, and 13 bases lay in between. CDR3 protein: CSVAQKGWNTEAFF. The CDR3 bases are TGCAGCGTTGCGCAGAAAGGCTGGAACACTGAAGCTTTCTTT.

This clonotype has only a few counts. CDR3 in DNA: TGTGCCAGCAGCTTAGAAGCCCTGCGGGGGGGCTCCTACAATGAGCAGTTCTTC. Protein: CASSLEALRGGSYNEQFF. The rearrangement links TRBV7-9 to TRBJ2-1, with 9 bases fitting TRBD2. The CDR3 length is 18 residues. Germline V lookup: CDR1 SEHNR, CDR2 FQNEAQ (reference sequence). V lost 1 base to trimming and J lost 0 bases; unmatched junction nucleotides: 7. Variable domain in full (rest from reference TRBV7-9 and TRBJ2-1): DTGVSQNPRHKITKRGQNVTFRCDPISEHNRLYWYRQTLGQGPEFLTYFQNEAQLEKSRLLSDRFSAERPKGSFSTLEIQRTEQGDSAMYLCASSLEALRGGSYNEQFFGPGTRLTVL.

This clonotype was observed a few times. The chain employs TRBV6-2 or TRBV6-3 and TRBJ1-5, with a possible D match to TRBD1 (5 bases). The CDR3 is made up of 16 amino acids. Germline CDR1 is MNHEY and CDR2 is SVGEGT. The V end lost 5 bases, the J end lost 0 bases, and 14 bases lay between the germline ends. CDR3 bases: TGTGCCAGCAGTCTCGACAGTTACGCTAGCAATCAGCCCCAGCATTTT. It yields the protein CASSLDSYASNQPQHF.

Details on this clonotype: Mismatch with germline at one junction end may stem from a read error. This chain links TRBV11-2 with TRBJ2-7, with TRBD2 identical over 7 bases. The CDR3 runs to 15 residues. Germline CDR1 is SGHAT and CDR2 is FQNNGV. CDR3 sequence: CVSSSTRGDHYEQYF. CDR3 coding DNA: TGTGTCAGCAGCTCTACCCGGGGGGACCACTACGAGCAGTACTTC.

The genes are TRBV5-1 and TRBJ2-7; 9 bases align to TRBD2. J gave up 3 bases and V 3 bases, and 7 bases lay outside the gene matches. The CDR3 has 15 amino acids. Germline lookup yields CDR1 SGHRS and CDR2 YFSETQ. CDR3 bases: TGCGCCAGCAGCTCCTCTAGCGGGATTAACTACGAGCAGTACTTC. This translates into CASSSSSGINYEQYF.

This clonotype was counted between two and nine times. V usage is TRBV11-2 and J usage is TRBJ2-7; tentatively, D is TRBD2 (5 bases). The germline V gene has CDR1 SGHAT and CDR2 FQNNGV. Trimming cost V 3 bases and J 5 bases, with 8 bases left between them. This CDR3 has 12 residues. This chain's CDR3 is CASSFRRDEQYF. The DNA of the CDR3 is TGTGCCAGCAGCTTTAGGCGGGACGAGCAGTACTTC.

V and J are TRBV20-1 and TRBJ1-5; D unclear. V shed 5 bases and J shed 3 bases, with 11 bases lying between them. Looked up from germline, CDR1 is DFQATT and CDR2 is SNEGSKA (reference sequence). The CDR3 length is 13 residues. The CDR3 coding sequence is TGCAGTGCTCGGCAGGATGCCAATCAGCCCCAGCATTTT. Protein sequence: CSARQDANQPQHF.

This clonotype was seen more than once but under ten times. V is TRBV29-1 and J is TRBJ2-5, with 7 bases lining up with TRBD1. This CDR3 is 12 amino acids long. J was trimmed by 3 bases and V by 7 bases; bases with no gene match: 5. Germline values: CDR1 SQVTM, CDR2 ANQGSEA. CDR3 region: CSAGTVEETQYF. In DNA form, the CDR3 reads TGCAGCGCCGGGACAGTTGAAGAGACCCAGTACTTC.